A single sample is the source of the 18 T cell receptor beta chains below, sequenced in a study of glioma-infiltrating T cells. Using RNA template, CDR3s of TCR alpha and beta were amplified with iRepertoire arm-PCR. TCRdb used MiXCR to reprocess the multiplex PCR reads, holding one entry per CDR3 protein. The sample yields around 180,000 distinct CDR3 sequences, about 40% seen once. What was sequenced was glioma tissue, nonneoplastic brain tissue, or PBMCs (not recorded which). The receptors here all came from a human donor with low-grade glioma or glioblastoma, undergoing nonglioma brain surgery, or in good health (not recorded which).

The gene calls are TRBV5-1 and TRBJ1-6; D remains ambiguous. Germline CDR1 and CDR2: SGHRS and YFSETQ. This CDR3 has 16 residues. V lost 0 bases, J lost 9 bases, and 16 bases lay in between. DNA of the CDR3: TGCGCCAGCAGCTTGGACGGGTTACGAGAACGTTCACCCCTCCACTTT. This sequence encodes CASSLDGLRERSPLHF.

Note on this clonotype: A single base separates this from a much larger clone, so it may be a read error. This chain joins TRBV6-9 and TRBJ2-7, with a possible D match to TRBD2 (6 bases). CDR3 size: 16 residues. The germline V gene encodes CDR1 MNHGY and CDR2 SVAAGI. The CDR3 DNA sequence: TGTGCCGGCAGTTCGGGACTCAGTGAGAGGCAGCACGAGCAGTACTTC. It translates to CAGSSGLSERQHEQYF.

This clonotype has ten or more counts. CDR3 DNA: TGCAGCACCGGGGGGGACGGCGGCCTCTATGGCTACACCTTC. Its translation is CSTGGDGGLYGYTF. The genes are TRBV29-1 and TRBJ1-2, with D possibly being TRBD1 (5 bases). In germline, CDR1 is SQVTM, CDR2 ANQGSEA. The CDR3 runs 14 residues. Trimming shortened V by 8 bases and J by 4 bases, and 20 bases separated the two germline ends.

This clonotype was seen repeatedly, ten times or more. The CDR3, as DNA: TGTGCCAGCAGTACCCTTGACCTTCCGGGGGCTTTCTTT. Amino acid sequence: CASSTLDLPGAFF. The chain uses TRBV6-1 and TRBJ1-1; no reliable D call. The length of the CDR3 is 13 residues. Per germline, CDR1 MNHNS and CDR2 SASEGT. V was shortened by 5 bases and J by 11 bases, with 18 bases between the two germline ends.

This clonotype was counted only a few times. The rearrangement uses TRBV3-1 and TRBJ2-3; 9 positions match TRBD2. After removal of 4 bases from V and 6 bases from J, the junction contained 26 bases not matched to a gene. The CDR3 loop spans 21 amino acids. Germline CDR1 is LGHDT and CDR2 is YNNKEL (reference sequence). The CDR3 spells CASSPRGSVAGDPRGRDTQYF. CDR3 DNA: TGTGCCAGCAGCCCCCGCGGGTCGGTAGCGGGAGATCCCCGGGGCAGGGATACGCAGTATTTT.

This clonotype was detected a few times. The chain couples TRBV19 to TRBJ2-7; TRBD1 might be the D (5 bases). The CDR3 is 12 residues long. CDR1 and CDR2 from the germline V gene are LNHDA and SQIVND (reference sequence). Trimming shortened V by 5 bases and J by 6 bases, and 11 bases separated the two germline ends. The CDR3 spells CASSQGATEQYF. The CDR3, as DNA: TGTGCCAGTAGTCAGGGCGCCACCGAGCAGTACTTC.

The V call is TRBV29-1, the J call TRBJ1-1; D is possibly TRBD1 (5 bases). In germline, CDR1 is SQVTM, CDR2 ANQGSEA. CDR3 size: 17 residues. CDR3 nucleotide sequence: TGCATCGTAGAACCTACGGGGGGGTACCACGGTAACACTGAAGCTTTCTTT. Amino acid sequence: CIVEPTGGYHGNTEAFF.

The chain links TRBV29-1 to TRBJ1-3; no definite D call. V shed 2 bases and J shed 8 bases, with 7 bases lying between them. The CDR3 totals 11 residues. From germline, CDR1 is SQVTM and CDR2 ANQGSEA. CDR3 sequence: CSVESRDTIYF. DNA of the CDR3: TGCAGCGTTGAATCTCGAGACACCATATATTTT.

This clonotype came up many times. The chain combines TRBV6-1 with TRBJ1-2; D gene ambiguous. Trimming pared 2 bases from V and 8 bases from J, leaving 12 bases between. CDR1 is MNHNS, CDR2 SASEGT, per germline. The CDR3 is 13 amino acids. The CDR3 DNA reads as TGTGCCAGCAGTGAATACGGGGAACCGGGCTACACCTTC. It codes for CASSEYGEPGYTF.

As concerns this clonotype: A read error may explain this, as a much larger clone is one base away. The CDR3 carries no conserved terminal phenylalanine or tryptophan, so it likely arises from a read error. The rearrangement uses TRBV20-1 and TRBJ2-7; D is unclear. CDR1 DFQATT and CDR2 SNEGSKA come from the germline V gene (reference sequence). The V end was cut by 7 bases, the J end by 2 bases, with 12 bases between. The CDR3 runs to 12 residues. The CDR3 sequence: CSVQQTTYEQYL. For the CDR3, the DNA is TGCAGTGTTCAGCAAACAACCTACGAGCAGTACTTA.

Turning to this clonotype: This is likely a read error, given that the CDR3 carries no conserved phenylalanine or tryptophan at its end. This chain joins TRBV27 and TRBJ1-5; possibly TRBD1 for D (5 bases). Germline CDR1 reads MNHEY; CDR2 reads SMNVEV (reference sequence). CDR3 length: 16 residues. DNA for the CDR3: TGTGCCAGCAGTTTATATACAGGTTTAGGCAATAAGCCCCAGCATTCT. Its translation: CASSLYTGLGNKPQHS.

This clonotype was counted ten times or more. The V call is TRBV20-1, the J call TRBJ2-5; D unresolved. The CDR3 is 13 amino acids. Trimming left V 1 base short and J 4 bases short, with 10 bases between. Germline V lookup: CDR1 DFQATT, CDR2 SNEGSKA (reference sequence). The CDR3 DNA follows: TGCAGTGCTAGAGGGTTAGTCGTAGAGACCCAGTACTTC. It specifies CSARGLVVETQYF.

This clonotype was recorded at least ten times. This chain links TRBV7-2 with TRBJ2-1; 8 nucleotides agree with TRBD2. Losses at the gene ends were 2 bases for V and 4 bases for J; bases not matched to a gene: 4. Germline-derived CDR1 and CDR2 are SGHTA and FQGNSA. This CDR3 is built from 15 residues. The CDR3 here is CASSLQAGVYNEQFF. Written as DNA, the CDR3 is TGTGCCAGCAGCTTACAAGCGGGGGTATACAATGAGCAGTTCTTC. Complete variable domain (other parts from reference TRBV7-2 and TRBJ2-1): GAGVSQSPSNKVTEKGKDVELRCDPISGHTALYWYRQSLGQGLEFLIYFQGNSAPDKSGLPSDRFSAERTGGSVSTLTIQRTQQEDSAVYLCASSLQAGVYNEQFFGPGTRLTVL.

About this clonotype: A clone one base away is much larger, so this may be a read error. V is TRBV28 and J is TRBJ1-5; 8 bases are a match to TRBD1. V lost 2 bases and J lost 8; bases outside the gene matches: 8. The CDR3 has 15 amino acids. Germline values: CDR1 MDHEN, CDR2 SYDVKM. As DNA, the CDR3 is TGTGCCAGCAGTTTAGTGGACAGGGAGAATAAGCCCCAGCATTTT. Translating it yields CASSLVDRENKPQHF.

The table lists this clonotype with many counts. The CDR3 sequence is CASSQESAANYGYTF. For the CDR3, the DNA is TGCGCCAGCAGCCAAGAGTCGGCAGCTAACTATGGCTACACCTTC. The chain has TRBV4-1 and TRBJ1-2, with no clear D. The CDR3 has 15 residues. The V gene lost 0 bases and the J gene lost 0 bases, with 8 bases spanning the gap. Germline lookup yields CDR1 MGHRA and CDR2 YSYEKL.

With respect to this clonotype: A read error may explain this, as a much larger clone is one base away. The J gene is TRBJ2-7, the V gene TRBV20-1, with a tentative D call TRBD2 (5 bases). The CDR3 has 14 amino acids. The germline V and J ends were trimmed by 1 base and 0 bases, with 10 bases remaining between them. CDR1 is DFQATT, CDR2 SNEGSKA, per germline (reference sequence). This CDR3 is CSARGIASSYEQYF. The CDR3 DNA follows: TGCAGTGCTAGAGGAATAGCGTCCTCCTACGAGCAGTACTTC.

This clonotype was detected many times. The chain joins TRBV20-1 to TRBJ2-5, with 8 bases identical to TRBD1. The ends lost 0 bases at V and 9 bases at J; junction bases unmatched: 15. The germline gives CDR1 DFQATT, CDR2 SNEGSKA (reference sequence). The CDR3 extends over 16 amino acids. CDR3 amino acids: CSARDSRQGASIAQYF. CDR3 coding DNA: TGCAGTGCTAGAGATTCACGGCAGGGGGCTTCTATAGCCCAGTACTTC.

This clonotype was detected ten times or more. The chain employs TRBV12-3 or TRBV12-4 and TRBJ2-3; 9 bases map to TRBD1. The CDR3 has 12 amino acids. Losses at the gene ends were 6 bases for V and 13 bases for J; bases not matched to a gene: 8. CDR3: CASSKNDRGKYF. Here the CDR3 DNA reads TGTGCCAGCAGCAAAAACGACAGGGGGAAGTATTTT.